Listed below are T cell receptor beta chains from one sample, sequenced in a study of beta chain features in type 1 diabetes. The repertoire was sequenced with immunoSEQ multiplex PCR; TCRdb's copy has only in-frame clones and lacks some. The data show about 150,000 clones, about a tenth seen once. The material sequenced was central memory CD4+ T cells from blood. The receptors shown here come from a man aged 25 to 40 with type 1 diabetes. CDR3s include the opening cysteine and the closing phenylalanine or tryptophan. A D gene is named only where the DNA matches it firmly. Not all rows give a size; the values are once, few, many and, for expanded clones, a class.

v_call	clone_size	d_call	j_call	cdr3_nt	cdr3_aa
TRBV11-2	NA	TRBD2	TRBJ2-7	TGTGCCAGCGGGACTAGCGGGAGGGCTTCGGGCGAGCAGTACTTC	CASGTSGRASGEQYF
TRBV18	many	TRBD2	TRBJ2-3	TGTGCCAGCTCACCATTACGGACTAGGGCCACAGATACGCAGTATTTT	CASSPLRTRATDTQYF
TRBV19	NA	NA	TRBJ2-3	TGTGCCAGTAGTCAGGACGCGTTCTCATCGGAGGCAGATACGCAGTATTTT	CASSQDAFSSEADTQYF
TRBV28	NA	NA	TRBJ2-3	TGTGCCAGCAGCCCAACTACAGGCCTTAGCACAGATACGCAGTATTTT	CASSPTTGLSTDTQYF
TRBV30	few	TRBD2	TRBJ2-5	TGTGCCTGGAGTCCTACCGCGGGAGGAGAGACCCAGTACTTC	CAWSPTAGGETQYF
TRBV5-1	NA	NA	TRBJ2-7	TGCGCCAGCAGCTTGACCGGACAGCCGCAGTACTTC	CASSLTGQPQYF
TRBV29-1	few	NA	TRBJ1-2	TGCAGCGTTACGGTCCCAGGTGTCTATGGCTACACCTTC	CSVTVPGVYGYTF
TRBV30	NA	TRBD1	TRBJ1-5	TGTGCCTGGGCCGGACAGGGTCCGGAGCCCCAGCATTTT	CAWAGQGPEPQHF
TRBV11-1	few	NA	TRBJ1-1	TGTGCCAGCAGCGTTCTCGGAGGGTTGGAGACTGAAGCTTTCTTT	CASSVLGGLETEAFF
TRBV7-2	NA	TRBD2	TRBJ2-3	TGTGCCAGCAGTTGGGGACTAGCGAAACCGCAGTATTTT	CASSWGLAKPQYF
TRBV27	few	TRBD1	TRBJ1-2	TGTGCCAGCAGTCCCGAGACAGGGATCAGCTATGGCTACACCTTC	CASSPETGISYGYTF
TRBV29-1	few	NA	TRBJ1-2	TGCAGCGCGGGGGATCACTATGGCTACACCTTC	CSAGDHYGYTF
TRBV18	NA	NA	TRBJ1-3	TGTGCCAGCTCACCAAATACGGCTGGAAACACCATATATTTT	CASSPNTAGNTIYF
TRBV7-2	few	NA	TRBJ1-1	TGTGCCAGCAGCTTTACCTCAGGGATGAACACTGAAGCTTTCTTT	CASSFTSGMNTEAFF
TRBV27	few	TRBD1	TRBJ2-7	TGTGCCAGCAGTCAAGGACAGGGGGAAGCCTACGAGCAGTACTTC	CASSQGQGEAYEQYF
TRBV6-6	NA	TRBD1	TRBJ2-7	TGTGCCAGCACGGGGAGGACAGGGGGTGAGCAGTACTTC	CASTGRTGGEQYF
TRBV18	NA	NA	TRBJ2-7	TGTGCCAGCTCACCACCGGCAGGGGACTACGAGCAGTACTTC	CASSPPAGDYEQYF
TRBV5-1	NA	TRBD1	TRBJ2-7	TGCGCCAGCAGCACAGGGACAGGGGATACCTACGAGCAGTACTTC	CASSTGTGDTYEQYF
TRBV5-6	few	NA	TRBJ1-1	TGTGCCAGCAGCTTGACGCTTAGCACTGAAGCTTTCTTT	CASSLTLSTEAFF
TRBV4-2	few	TRBD2	TRBJ2-3	TGTGCCAGCAGCCAAGCGGGGACTAGCGGGAGCCCAGATACGCAGTATTTT	CASSQAGTSGSPDTQYF
TRBV25-1	NA	TRBD1	TRBJ2-4	TGTGCCAGCAGTGCCCCACAGGGGGCCAAAAACATTCAGTACTTC	CASSAPQGAKNIQYF
TRBV6-5	NA	NA	TRBJ1-1	TGTGCCAGCGGCCCACTACAGGAGAACACTGAAGCTTTCTTT	CASGPLQENTEAFF
TRBV19	NA	TRBD2	TRBJ2-5	TGTGCCAGTACCAAAGCGGGAACCCGCCAAGAGACCCAGTACTTC	CASTKAGTRQETQYF
TRBV4-2	few	NA	TRBJ2-2	TGTGCCAGCAGCCCGCTGCTCGGCGGGACCGGGGAGCTGTTTTTT	CASSPLLGGTGELFF
TRBV28	few	TRBD2	TRBJ2-5	TGTGCCAGCACCCCCCCGGGTCTAGCGGGAGAAGAGACCCAGTACTTC	CASTPPGLAGEETQYF
TRBV5-1	NA	NA	TRBJ2-1	TGCGCCAGCAGCTTACAACCAGGGGGGCCCCTGACTTACAATGAGCAGTTCTTC	CASSLQPGGPLTYNEQFF
TRBV29-1	NA	TRBD1	TRBJ1-1	TGCAGCGTTCTCAGGACAGGGGGCACTGAAGCTTTCTTT	CSVLRTGGTEAFF
TRBV7-6	NA	TRBD1	TRBJ2-3	TGTGCCAGCAGCTTCGATACCCGGGACAGGGCCACAGATACGCAGTATTTT	CASSFDTRDRATDTQYF
TRBV5-1	few	TRBD1	TRBJ2-7	TGCGCCAGCAGCCAACGGACAGGCATGATTGCCTACGAGCAGTACTTC	CASSQRTGMIAYEQYF
TRBV29-1	NA	NA	TRBJ2-2	TGCAGCGTCTCCGTAGAGTTGATGACCGGGGAGCTGTTTTTT	CSVSVELMTGELFF
TRBV5-1	NA	TRBD2	TRBJ2-3	TGCGCCAGCAGTGGACTAGCGGGAGGGCCGGGCACAGATACGCAGTATTTT	CASSGLAGGPGTDTQYF
TRBV28	NA	TRBD2	TRBJ2-1	TGTGCCAGCAGAGGGACTAGCAACAATGAGCAGTTCTTC	CASRGTSNNEQFF
TRBV28	NA	TRBD2	TRBJ2-1	TGTGCCAGCAGCCCCGGGACTAGCGGGTACAATGAGCAGTTCTTC	CASSPGTSGYNEQFF
TRBV18	few	TRBD1	TRBJ1-2	TGTGCCAGCTCACGGACAGGGAATGGCTACACCTTC	CASSRTGNGYTF
TRBV9	NA	TRBD1	TRBJ1-2	TGTGCCAGCAGCGTGGGACAGGGAAATGGCTACACCTTC	CASSVGQGNGYTF
TRBV9	many	NA	TRBJ2-6	TGTGCCAGCAGCGACGATAGCTCTGGGGCCAACGTCCTGACTTTC	CASSDDSSGANVLTF
TRBV18	NA	TRBD1	TRBJ2-7	TGTGCCAGCTCACCGACCGGGACAGTCTCCTACGAGCAGTACTTC	CASSPTGTVSYEQYF
TRBV6-1	NA	NA	TRBJ1-2	TGTGCCAGCATGCGGGGTATGTCTGGCTACACCTTC	CASMRGMSGYTF
TRBV28	few	TRBD2	TRBJ2-1	TGTGCCAGCACCGATAGCGGGAGGGGGAATGAGCAGTTCTTC	CASTDSGRGNEQFF
TRBV28	NA	TRBD2	TRBJ2-7	TGTGCCAGCAGAGTTTCTAGCGGGATCTCCTACGAGCAGTACTTC	CASRVSSGISYEQYF
TRBV28	few	NA	TRBJ1-1	TGTGCCAGCAGTTCTCCGCGGGGAATGGGGACTGAAGCTTTCTTT	CASSSPRGMGTEAFF
TRBV7-2	NA	NA	TRBJ2-5	TGTGCCAGCAGCTTCCAACATCCGTGGGAGACCCAGTACTTC	CASSFQHPWETQYF
TRBV5-4	NA	NA	TRBJ2-5	TGTGCCAGCAGCTTGGCCGGGGAGACCCAGTACTTC	CASSLAGETQYF
TRBV5-1	few	NA	TRBJ2-7	TGCGCCAGCAGCCCCACCGGGACAAGCACCTACGAGCAGTACTTC	CASSPTGTSTYEQYF
TRBV10-3	few	TRBD2	TRBJ2-1	TGTGCCATCAGTGGGGGGACTAGCGGATACAATGAGCAGTTCTTC	CAISGGTSGYNEQFF
TRBV11-2	NA	TRBD2	TRBJ2-7	TGTGCCAGCAGCTCGGGGCCGGCTAGCGGGCAAGATGAGCAGTACTTC	CASSSGPASGQDEQYF
TRBV18	NA	TRBD1	TRBJ2-5	TGTGCCAGCTCACCTACCGGGACAGAAGAGACCCAGTACTTC	CASSPTGTEETQYF
TRBV27	NA	NA	TRBJ2-1	TGTGCCAGCAGTTTAGCGGGAACCCAGTTCTTC	CASSLAGTQFF
TRBV29-1	NA	TRBD2	TRBJ2-7	TGCAGCGTTGATGCTGGGGGGGGTCAGTACGAGCAGTACTTC	CSVDAGGGQYEQYF
TRBV4-3	NA	NA	TRBJ2-5	TGCGCCAGCAGCCAAGATGGGCAGCCCGGGGGGACCCAGTACTTC	CASSQDGQPGGTQYF
TRBV18	few	NA	TRBJ2-7	TGTGCCAGCTCACCTACTTCGGGGTCCTACGAGCAGTACTTC	CASSPTSGSYEQYF
TRBV11-2	few	NA	TRBJ2-1	TGTGCCAGCGGACATAGATGGGAGCAGTTCTTC	CASGHRWEQFF
TRBV28	NA	TRBD2	TRBJ2-7	TGTGCCAGCAGTCTCCCTCAGGGGACTAGCAGCTACGAGCAGTACTTC	CASSLPQGTSSYEQYF
TRBV13	NA	NA	TRBJ2-7	TGTGCCAGCAGCCCGACCAGGGCAGACTACGAGCAGTACTTC	CASSPTRADYEQYF
TRBV4-3	NA	TRBD1	TRBJ2-1	TGCGCCAGCAGCCAAAATCGCGGGACAGGGGGATACAATGAGCAGTTCTTC	CASSQNRGTGGYNEQFF
TRBV5-6	few	TRBD2	TRBJ2-7	TGTGCCAGCAGCCATACTAGCGTGCAGTACTTC	CASSHTSVQYF
TRBV7-9	NA	NA	TRBJ2-5	TGTGCCAGCAGCTTAGGACTAGGGTTAGAAGAGACCCAGTACTTC	CASSLGLGLEETQYF
TRBV19	NA	NA	TRBJ2-1	TGTGCCACCTCGGTGTCAGGTGTATGGAACAATGAGCAGTTCTTC	CATSVSGVWNNEQFF
TRBV16	few	TRBD1	TRBJ2-1	TGTGCCAGCCTCACCCGGGACAGGGGCGGTGAGCAGTTCTTC	CASLTRDRGGEQFF